The present T cell receptor (beta chain) was sequenced within a study of blood T cell repertoires in COVID-19. Study information: From the United States, Italy and Spain came samples of acute and convalescent COVID-19. T cells, B-cell-depleted T cells, or PBMCs provided the cDNA or gDNA that served as material.

In the study's own analysis: Reference gene primer amplification gave nucleated cell count estimates. Produced via immunoSEQ multiplex PCR; TCRdb's table is partial and in-frame only. That table supplies the V and J calls and clone size; D and trimming were determined from the DNA. The table records approximately 250,000 clones, about 88% of them present only once. CDR1 is SGHAT and CDR2 is FQNNGV in the germline V gene. The V gene end was trimmed by 5 bases and the J gene end by 7 bases; junction bases not matched to a gene: 9. The CDR3 loop spans 15 amino acids. This clonotype originated in a man aged 25 to 45 with active or convalescent COVID-19. The chain employs TRBV11-2 and TRBJ1-4; 8 bases map to TRBD1. Input material: peripheral blood. The CDR3 DNA sequence: TGTGCCAGCAGCCCGACAGGGGTTGTGAGTGAAAAACTGTTTTTT. It translates to CASSPTGVVSEKLFF.